The clone carrying this TCR beta chain has just one count. This entry is derived from a study of blood T cell repertoires in COVID-19. Looking at the study overall: Material from acute and convalescent COVID-19 was sourced from the United States, Italy and Spain. In each case, the material was cDNA or gDNA derived from T cells, B-cell-depleted T cells, or PBMCs.

Original methodology: Cell counts per sample came from amplifying reference gene primers. TCRdb's copy holds only in-frame clones and misses some; the assay was immunoSEQ multiplex PCR. V and J calls and clone size are given by that table; D and trimming were obtained from the DNA. The table shows some 110,000 clones, with 84% occurring only once. The trim removed 1 base at V and 2 bases at J, leaving 0 bases unmatched. Germline-derived CDR1 and CDR2 are WSHSY and SAAADI. CDR3 length: 15 amino acids. The V and J genes are TRBV10-2 and TRBJ1-3; TRBD1 matches at 9 bases. The sequenced sample consisted of peripheral blood. The clonotype originates from a woman aged 55 to 70 with acute or convalescent COVID-19. The CDR3 DNA is TGCGCCAGCAGTGAGTGGGACAGGGCTGGAAACACCATATATTTT. It is translated as CASSEWDRAGNTIYF.